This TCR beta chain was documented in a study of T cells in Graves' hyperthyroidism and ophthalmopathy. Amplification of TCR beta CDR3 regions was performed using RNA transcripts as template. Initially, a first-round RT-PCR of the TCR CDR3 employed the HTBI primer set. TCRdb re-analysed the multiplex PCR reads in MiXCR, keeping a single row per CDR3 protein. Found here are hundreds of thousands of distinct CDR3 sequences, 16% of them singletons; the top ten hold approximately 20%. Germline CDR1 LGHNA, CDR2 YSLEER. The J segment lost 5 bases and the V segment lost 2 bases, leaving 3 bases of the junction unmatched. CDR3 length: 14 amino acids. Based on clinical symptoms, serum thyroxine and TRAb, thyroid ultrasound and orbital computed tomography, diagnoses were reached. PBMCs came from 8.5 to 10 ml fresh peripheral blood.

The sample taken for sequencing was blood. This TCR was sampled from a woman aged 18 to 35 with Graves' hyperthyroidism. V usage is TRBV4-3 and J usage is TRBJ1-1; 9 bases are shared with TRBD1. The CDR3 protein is CASSQMTGGTEAFF. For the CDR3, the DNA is TGCGCCAGCAGCCAAATGACAGGGGGGACTGAAGCTTTCTTT.